This TCR beta chain was sequenced for a study of blood T cell repertoires in COVID-19. This clone has just a few counts. In the original workflow: Reference gene primer amplification gave nucleated cell count estimates. Generated by immunoSEQ multiplex PCR, the TCRdb table keeps only in-frame clones and is missing some. V, J and clone size derive from that table, while D and trimming were established from the DNA sequence. Of under 85,000 clones in the sample, approximately 82% were seen once. The V and J ends lost 6 bases and 7 bases, in that order; junction bases with no gene match: 9. The length of the CDR3 is 15 residues. The germline gives CDR1 SNHLY, CDR2 FYNNEI.

What was sequenced was peripheral blood. The rearrangement uses TRBV2 and TRBJ1-4; the match to TRBD1 covers 9 bases. The source is a man aged 80 or over with active or convalescent COVID-19. CDR3 DNA: TGTGCCAGCAGGCCCCTACAGGGGGCCGTTGAAAAACTGTTTTTT. It specifies CASRPLQGAVEKLFF.